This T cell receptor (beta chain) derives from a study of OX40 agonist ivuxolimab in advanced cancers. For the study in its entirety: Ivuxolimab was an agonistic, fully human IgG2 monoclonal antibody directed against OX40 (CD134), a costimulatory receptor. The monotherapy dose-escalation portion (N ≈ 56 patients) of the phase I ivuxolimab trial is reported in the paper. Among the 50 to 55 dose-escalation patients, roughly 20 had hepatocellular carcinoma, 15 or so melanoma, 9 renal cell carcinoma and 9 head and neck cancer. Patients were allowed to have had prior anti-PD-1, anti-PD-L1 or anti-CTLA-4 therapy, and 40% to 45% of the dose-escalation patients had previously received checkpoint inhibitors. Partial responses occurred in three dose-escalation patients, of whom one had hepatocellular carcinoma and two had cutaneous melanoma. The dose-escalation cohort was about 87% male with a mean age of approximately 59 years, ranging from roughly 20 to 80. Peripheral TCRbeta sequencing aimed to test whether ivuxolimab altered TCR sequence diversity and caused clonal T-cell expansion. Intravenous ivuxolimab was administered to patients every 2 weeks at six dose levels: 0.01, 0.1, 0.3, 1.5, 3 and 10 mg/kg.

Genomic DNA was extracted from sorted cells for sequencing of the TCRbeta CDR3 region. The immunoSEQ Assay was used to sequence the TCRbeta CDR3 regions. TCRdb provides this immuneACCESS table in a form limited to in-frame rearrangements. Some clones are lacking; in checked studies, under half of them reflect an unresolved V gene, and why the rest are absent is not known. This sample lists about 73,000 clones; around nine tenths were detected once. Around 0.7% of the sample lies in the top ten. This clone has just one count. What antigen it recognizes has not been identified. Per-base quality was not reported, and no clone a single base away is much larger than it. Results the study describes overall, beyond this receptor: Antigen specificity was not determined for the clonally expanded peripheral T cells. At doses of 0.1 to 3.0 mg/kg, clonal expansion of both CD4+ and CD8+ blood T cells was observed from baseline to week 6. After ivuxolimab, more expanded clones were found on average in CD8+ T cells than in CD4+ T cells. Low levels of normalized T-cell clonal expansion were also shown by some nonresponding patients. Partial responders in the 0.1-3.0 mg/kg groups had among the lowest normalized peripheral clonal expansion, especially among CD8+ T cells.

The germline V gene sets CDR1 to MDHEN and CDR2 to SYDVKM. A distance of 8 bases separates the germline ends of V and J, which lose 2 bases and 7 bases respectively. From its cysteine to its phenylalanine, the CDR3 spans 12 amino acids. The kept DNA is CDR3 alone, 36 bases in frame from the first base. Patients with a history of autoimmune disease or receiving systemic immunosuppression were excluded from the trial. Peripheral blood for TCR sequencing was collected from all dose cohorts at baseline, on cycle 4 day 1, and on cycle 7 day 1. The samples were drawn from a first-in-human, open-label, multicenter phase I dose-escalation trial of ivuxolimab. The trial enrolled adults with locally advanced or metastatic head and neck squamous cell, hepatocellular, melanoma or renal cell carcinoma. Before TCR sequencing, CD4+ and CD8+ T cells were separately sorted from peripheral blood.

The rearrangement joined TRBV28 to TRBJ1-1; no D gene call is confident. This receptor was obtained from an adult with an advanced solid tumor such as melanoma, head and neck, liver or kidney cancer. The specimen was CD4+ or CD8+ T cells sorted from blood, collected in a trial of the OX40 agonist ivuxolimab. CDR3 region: CASSLLSSEAFF. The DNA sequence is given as TGTGCCAGCAGTTTACTCTCGAGTGAAGCTTTCTTT.